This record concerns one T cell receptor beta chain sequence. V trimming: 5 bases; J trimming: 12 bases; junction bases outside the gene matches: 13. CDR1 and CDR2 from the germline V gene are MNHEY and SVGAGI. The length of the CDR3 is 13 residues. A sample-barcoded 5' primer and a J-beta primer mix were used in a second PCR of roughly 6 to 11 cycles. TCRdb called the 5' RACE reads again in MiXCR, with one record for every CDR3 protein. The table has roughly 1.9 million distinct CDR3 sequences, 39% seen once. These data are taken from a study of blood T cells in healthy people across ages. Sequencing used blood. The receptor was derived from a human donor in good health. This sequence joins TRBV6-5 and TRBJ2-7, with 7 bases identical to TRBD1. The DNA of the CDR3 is TGTGCCAGCAGTAGGGGGCATGATGGACCGGGGTACTTC. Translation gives CASSRGHDGPGYF.